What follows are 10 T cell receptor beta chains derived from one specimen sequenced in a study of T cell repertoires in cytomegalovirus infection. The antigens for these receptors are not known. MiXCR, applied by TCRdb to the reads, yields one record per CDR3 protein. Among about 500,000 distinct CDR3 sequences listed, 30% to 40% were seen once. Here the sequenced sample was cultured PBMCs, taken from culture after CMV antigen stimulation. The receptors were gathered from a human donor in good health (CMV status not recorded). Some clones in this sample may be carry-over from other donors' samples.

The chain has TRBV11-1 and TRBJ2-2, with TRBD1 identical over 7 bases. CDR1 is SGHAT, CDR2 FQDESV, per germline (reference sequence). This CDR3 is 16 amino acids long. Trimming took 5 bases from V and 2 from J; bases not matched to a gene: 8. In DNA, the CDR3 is TGTGCCAGCAGCACCACCGGGACAGCTAACACCGGGGAGCTGTTTTTT. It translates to CASSTTGTANTGELFF.

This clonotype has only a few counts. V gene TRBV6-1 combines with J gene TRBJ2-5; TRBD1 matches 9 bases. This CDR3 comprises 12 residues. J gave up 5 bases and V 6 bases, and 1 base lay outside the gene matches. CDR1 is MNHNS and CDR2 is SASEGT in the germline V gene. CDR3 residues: CASRDRGETQYF. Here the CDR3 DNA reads TGTGCCAGCAGAGACAGGGGGGAGACCCAGTACTTC.

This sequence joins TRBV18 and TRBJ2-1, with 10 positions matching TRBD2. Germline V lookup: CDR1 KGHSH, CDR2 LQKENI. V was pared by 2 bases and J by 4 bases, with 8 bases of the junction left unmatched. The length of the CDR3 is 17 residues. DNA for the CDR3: TGTGCCAGCTCACCATTCGCTAGCGGGAGAGGGTACAATGAGCAGTTCTTC. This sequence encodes CASSPFASGRGYNEQFF.

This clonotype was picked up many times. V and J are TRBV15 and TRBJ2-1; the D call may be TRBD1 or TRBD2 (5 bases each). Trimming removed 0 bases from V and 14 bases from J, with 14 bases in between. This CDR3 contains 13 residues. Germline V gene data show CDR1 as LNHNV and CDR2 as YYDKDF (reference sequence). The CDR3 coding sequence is TGTGCCACCAGCAGAGATAGATTGGGGGAGAAGTTCTTC. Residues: CATSRDRLGEKFF.

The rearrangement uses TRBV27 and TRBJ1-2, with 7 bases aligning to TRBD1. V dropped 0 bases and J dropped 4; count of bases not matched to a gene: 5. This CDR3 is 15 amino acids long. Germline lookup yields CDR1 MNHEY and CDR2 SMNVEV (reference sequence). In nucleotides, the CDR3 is TGTGCCAGCAGTTTATCTCCGACAGGGATCTATGGCTACACCTTC. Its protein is CASSLSPTGIYGYTF.

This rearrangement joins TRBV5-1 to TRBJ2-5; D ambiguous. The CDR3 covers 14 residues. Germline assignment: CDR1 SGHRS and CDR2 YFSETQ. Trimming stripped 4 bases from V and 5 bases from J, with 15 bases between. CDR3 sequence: CASSVDPYGETQYF. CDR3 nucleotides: TGCGCCAGCAGCGTGGACCCTTATGGTGAGACCCAGTACTTC. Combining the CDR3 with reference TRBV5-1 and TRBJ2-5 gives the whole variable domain KAGVTQTPRYLIKTRGQQVTLSCSPISGHRSVSWYQQTPGQGLQFLFEYFSETQRNKGNFPGRFSGRQFSNSRSEMNVSTLELGDSALYLCASSVDPYGETQYFGPGTRLLVL.

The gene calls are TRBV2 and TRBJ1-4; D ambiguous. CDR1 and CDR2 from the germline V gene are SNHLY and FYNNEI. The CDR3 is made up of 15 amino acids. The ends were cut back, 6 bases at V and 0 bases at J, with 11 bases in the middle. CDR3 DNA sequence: TGTGCCAGCAGAAGGAGCACCGCAACTAATGAAAAACTGTTTTTT. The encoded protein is CASRRSTATNEKLFF.

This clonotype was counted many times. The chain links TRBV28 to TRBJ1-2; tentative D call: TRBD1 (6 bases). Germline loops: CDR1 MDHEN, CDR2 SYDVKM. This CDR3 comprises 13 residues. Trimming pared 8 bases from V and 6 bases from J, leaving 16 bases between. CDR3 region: CASGRTGPHGYTF. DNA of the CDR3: TGTGCCAGCGGGCGAACAGGGCCACATGGCTACACCTTC.

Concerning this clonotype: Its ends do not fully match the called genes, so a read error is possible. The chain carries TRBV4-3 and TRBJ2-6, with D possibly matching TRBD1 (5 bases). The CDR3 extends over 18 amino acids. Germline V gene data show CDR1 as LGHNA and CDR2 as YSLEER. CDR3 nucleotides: TGCGCCAGCAGCCAAGATGTCGCAACGAGCTCTGGGGCCGACGTCCTGACTTTC. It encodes CASSQDVATSSGADVLTF.

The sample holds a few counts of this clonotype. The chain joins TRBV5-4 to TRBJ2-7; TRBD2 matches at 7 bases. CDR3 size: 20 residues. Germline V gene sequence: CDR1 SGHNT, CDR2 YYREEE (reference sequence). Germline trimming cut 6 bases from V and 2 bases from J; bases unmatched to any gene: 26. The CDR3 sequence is CASIMYLNRGLRILTYEQYV. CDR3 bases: TGTGCCAGCATCATGTACTTAAATAGGGGACTAAGAATCCTCACCTACGAGCAGTACGTC.